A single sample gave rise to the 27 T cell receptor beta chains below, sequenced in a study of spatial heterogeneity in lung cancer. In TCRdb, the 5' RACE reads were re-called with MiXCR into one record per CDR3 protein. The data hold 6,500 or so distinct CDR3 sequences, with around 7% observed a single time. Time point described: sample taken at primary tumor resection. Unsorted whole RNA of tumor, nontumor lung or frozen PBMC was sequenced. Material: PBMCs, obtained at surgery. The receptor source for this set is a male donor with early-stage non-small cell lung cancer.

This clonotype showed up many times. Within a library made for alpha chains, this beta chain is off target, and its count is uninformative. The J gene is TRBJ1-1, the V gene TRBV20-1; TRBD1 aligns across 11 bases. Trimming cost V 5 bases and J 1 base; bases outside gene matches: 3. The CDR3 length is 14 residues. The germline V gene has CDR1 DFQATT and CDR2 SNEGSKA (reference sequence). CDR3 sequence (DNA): TGCAGTGCTGGACAGGGGGCGTGGAACACTGAAGCTTTCTTT. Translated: CSAGQGAWNTEAFF.

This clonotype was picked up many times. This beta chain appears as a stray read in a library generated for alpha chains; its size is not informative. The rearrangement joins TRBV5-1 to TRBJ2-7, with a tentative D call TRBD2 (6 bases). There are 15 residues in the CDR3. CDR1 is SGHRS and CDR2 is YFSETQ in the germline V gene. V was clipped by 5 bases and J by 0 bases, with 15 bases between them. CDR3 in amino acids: CASSFSGTHSYEQYF. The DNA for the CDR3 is TGCGCCAGCAGTTTCTCCGGGACTCACTCCTACGAGCAGTACTTC.

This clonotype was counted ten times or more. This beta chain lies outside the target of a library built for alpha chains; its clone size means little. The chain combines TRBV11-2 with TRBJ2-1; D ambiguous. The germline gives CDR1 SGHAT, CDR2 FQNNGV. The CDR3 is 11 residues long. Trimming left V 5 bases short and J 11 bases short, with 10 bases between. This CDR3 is CASSTQKKQFF. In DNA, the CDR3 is TGTGCCAGCAGCACACAGAAAAAGCAGTTCTTC. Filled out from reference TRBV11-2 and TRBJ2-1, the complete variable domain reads EAGVAQSPRYKIIEKRQSVAFWCNPISGHATLYWYQQILGQGPKLLIQFQNNGVVDDSQLPKDRFSAERLKGVDSTLKIQPAKLEDSAVYLCASSTQKKQFFGPGTRLTVL.

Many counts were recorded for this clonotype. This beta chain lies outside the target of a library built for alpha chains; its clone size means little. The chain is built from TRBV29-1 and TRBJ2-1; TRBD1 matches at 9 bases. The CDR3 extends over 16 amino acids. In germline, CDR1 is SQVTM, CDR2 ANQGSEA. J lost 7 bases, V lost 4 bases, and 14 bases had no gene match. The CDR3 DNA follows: TGCAGCGTTGGAGAGTTGAGGGACAGGGAGCAGAATGAGCAGTTCTTC. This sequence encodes CSVGELRDREQNEQFF.

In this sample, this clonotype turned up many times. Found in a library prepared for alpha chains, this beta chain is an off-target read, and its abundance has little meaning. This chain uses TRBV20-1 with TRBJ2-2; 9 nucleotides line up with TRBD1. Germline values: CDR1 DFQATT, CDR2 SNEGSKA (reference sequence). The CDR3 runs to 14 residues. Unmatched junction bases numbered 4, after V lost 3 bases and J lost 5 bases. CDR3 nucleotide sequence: TGCAGTGCTAGTGACAGGGGGGAAACCGGGGAGCTGTTTTTT. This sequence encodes CSASDRGETGELFF.

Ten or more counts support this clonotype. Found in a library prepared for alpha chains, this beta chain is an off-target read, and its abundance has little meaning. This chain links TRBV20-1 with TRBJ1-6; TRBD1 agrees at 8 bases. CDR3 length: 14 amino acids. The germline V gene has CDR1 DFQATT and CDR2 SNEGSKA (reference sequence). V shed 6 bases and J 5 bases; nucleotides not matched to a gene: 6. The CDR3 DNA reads TGCAGTGCCCCCCGGACAGGGAATAATTCACCCCTCCACTTT. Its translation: CSAPRTGNNSPLHF.

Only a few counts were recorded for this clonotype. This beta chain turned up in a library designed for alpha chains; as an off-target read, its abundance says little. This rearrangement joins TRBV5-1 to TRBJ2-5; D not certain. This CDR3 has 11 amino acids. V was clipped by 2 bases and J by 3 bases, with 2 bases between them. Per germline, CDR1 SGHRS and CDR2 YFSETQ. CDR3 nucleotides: TGCGCCAGCAGCTTCGAAGAGACCCAGTACTTC. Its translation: CASSFEETQYF. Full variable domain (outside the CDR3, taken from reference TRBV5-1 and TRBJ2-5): KAGVTQTPRYLIKTRGQQVTLSCSPISGHRSVSWYQQTPGQGLQFLFEYFSETQRNKGNFPGRFSGRQFSNSRSEMNVSTLELGDSALYLCASSFEETQYFGPGTRLLVL.

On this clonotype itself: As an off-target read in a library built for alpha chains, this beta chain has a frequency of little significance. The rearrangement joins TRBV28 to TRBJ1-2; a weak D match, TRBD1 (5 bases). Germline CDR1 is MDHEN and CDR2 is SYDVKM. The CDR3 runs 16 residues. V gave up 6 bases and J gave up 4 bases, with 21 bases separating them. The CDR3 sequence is CASSHDYRRKFYGYTF. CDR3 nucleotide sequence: TGTGCCAGCAGCCATGATTACAGGCGAAAGTTCTATGGCTACACCTTC.

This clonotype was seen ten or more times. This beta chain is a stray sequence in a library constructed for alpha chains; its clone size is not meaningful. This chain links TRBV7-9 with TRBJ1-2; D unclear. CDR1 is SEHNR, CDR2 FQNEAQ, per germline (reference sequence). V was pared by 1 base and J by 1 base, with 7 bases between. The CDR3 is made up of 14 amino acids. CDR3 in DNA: TGTGCCAGCAGCTTAGTGGAGGATAACTATGGCTACACCTTC. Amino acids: CASSLVEDNYGYTF.

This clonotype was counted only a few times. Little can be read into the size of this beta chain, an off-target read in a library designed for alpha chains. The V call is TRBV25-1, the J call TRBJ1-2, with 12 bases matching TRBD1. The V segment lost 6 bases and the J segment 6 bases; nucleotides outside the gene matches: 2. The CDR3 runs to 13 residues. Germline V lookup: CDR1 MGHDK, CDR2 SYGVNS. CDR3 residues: CASRGQGADGYTF. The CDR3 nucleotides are TGTGCCAGCAGGGGACAGGGGGCGGATGGCTACACCTTC.

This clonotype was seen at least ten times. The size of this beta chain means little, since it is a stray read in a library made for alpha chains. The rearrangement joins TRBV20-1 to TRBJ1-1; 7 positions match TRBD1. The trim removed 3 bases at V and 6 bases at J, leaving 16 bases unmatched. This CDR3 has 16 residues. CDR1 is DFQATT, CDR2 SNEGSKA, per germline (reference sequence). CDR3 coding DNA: TGCAGTGCTAGGGAAGGGGGCTCCCATGGACGTCCTGAAGCTTTCTTT. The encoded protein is CSAREGGSHGRPEAFF.

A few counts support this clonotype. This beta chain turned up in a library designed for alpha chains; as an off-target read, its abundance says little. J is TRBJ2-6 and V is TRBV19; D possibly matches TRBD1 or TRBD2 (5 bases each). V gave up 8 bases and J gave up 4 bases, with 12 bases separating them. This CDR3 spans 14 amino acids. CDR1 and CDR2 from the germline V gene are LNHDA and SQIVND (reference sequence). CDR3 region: CASSPREGANVLTF. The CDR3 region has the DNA TGTGCCAGTTCCCCCAGGGAGGGGGCCAACGTCCTGACTTTC.

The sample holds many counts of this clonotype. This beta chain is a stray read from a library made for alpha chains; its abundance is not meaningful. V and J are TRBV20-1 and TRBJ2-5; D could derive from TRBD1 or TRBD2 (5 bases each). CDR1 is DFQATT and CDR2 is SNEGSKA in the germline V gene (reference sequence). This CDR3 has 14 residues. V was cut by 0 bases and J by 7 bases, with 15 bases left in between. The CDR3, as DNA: TGCAGTGCTAGAGACCGGGACCAGCTATGGACCCAGTACTTC. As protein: CSARDRDQLWTQYF.

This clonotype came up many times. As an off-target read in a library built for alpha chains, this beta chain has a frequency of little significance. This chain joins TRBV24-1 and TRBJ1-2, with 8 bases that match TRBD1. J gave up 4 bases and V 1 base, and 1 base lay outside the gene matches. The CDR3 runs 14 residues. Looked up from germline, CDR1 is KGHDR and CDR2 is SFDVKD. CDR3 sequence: CATSDFDRGYGYTF. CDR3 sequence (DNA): TGTGCCACCAGTGATTTTGACAGGGGCTATGGCTACACCTTC.

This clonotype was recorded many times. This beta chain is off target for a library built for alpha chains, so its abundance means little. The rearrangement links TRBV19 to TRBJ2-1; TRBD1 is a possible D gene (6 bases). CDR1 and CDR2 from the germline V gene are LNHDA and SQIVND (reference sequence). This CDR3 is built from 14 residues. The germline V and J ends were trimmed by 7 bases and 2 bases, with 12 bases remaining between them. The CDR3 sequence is CASKGDTTYNEQFF. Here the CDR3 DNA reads TGTGCCAGTAAGGGGGACACTACCTACAATGAGCAGTTCTTC.

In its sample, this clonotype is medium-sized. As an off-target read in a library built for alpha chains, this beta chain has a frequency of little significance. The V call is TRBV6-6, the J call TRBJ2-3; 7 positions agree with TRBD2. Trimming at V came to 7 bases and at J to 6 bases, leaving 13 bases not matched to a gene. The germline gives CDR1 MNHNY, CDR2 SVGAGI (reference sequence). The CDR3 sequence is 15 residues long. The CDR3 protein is CASTQGGSQLDTQYF. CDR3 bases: TGTGCCAGCACCCAGGGAGGGAGTCAACTGGATACGCAGTATTTT.

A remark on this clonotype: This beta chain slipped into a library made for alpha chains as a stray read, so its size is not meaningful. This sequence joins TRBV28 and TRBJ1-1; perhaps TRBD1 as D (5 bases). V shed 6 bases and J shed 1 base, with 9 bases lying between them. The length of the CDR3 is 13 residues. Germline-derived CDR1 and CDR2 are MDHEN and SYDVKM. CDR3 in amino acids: CASSIGQNTEAFF. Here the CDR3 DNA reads TGTGCCAGCAGCATTGGACAGAACACTGAAGCTTTCTTT.

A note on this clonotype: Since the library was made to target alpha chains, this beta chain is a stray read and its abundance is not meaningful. Written as DNA, the CDR3 is TGTGCCAGCAGTGACCCTCCCGGGAGCACTGAAGCTTTCTTT. Its protein product is CASSDPPGSTEAFF. This chain joins TRBV6-5 and TRBJ1-1; unclear D gene. The CDR3 covers 14 residues. Germline values: CDR1 MNHEY, CDR2 SVGAGI. With 5 bases removed from V and 4 bases from J, the gap between germline ends came to 14 bases.

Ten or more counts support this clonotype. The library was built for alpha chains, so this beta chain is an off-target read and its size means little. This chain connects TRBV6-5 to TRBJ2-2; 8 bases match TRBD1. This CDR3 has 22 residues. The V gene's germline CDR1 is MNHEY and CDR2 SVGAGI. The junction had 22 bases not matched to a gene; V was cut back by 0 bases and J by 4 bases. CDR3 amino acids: CASSYSPAWGMAGGYFTGELFF. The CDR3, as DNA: TGTGCCAGCAGTTACTCACCCGCTTGGGGGATGGCAGGGGGCTATTTCACCGGGGAGCTGTTTTTT.

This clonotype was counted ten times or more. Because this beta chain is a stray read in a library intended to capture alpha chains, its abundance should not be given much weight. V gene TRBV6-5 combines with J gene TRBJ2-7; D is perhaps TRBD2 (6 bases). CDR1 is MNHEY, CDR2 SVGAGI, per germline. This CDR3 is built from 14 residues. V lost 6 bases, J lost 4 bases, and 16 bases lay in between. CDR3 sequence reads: CASRTGTARYEQYF. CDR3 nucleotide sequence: TGTGCCAGCAGGACCGGGACTGCTAGGTACGAGCAGTACTTC.

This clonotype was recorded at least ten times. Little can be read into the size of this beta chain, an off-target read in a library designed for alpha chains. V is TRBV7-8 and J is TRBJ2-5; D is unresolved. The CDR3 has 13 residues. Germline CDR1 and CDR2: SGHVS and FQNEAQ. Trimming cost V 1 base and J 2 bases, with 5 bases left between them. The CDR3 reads CASSLDIQETQYF. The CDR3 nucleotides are TGTGCCAGCAGCTTAGACATACAAGAGACCCAGTACTTC.

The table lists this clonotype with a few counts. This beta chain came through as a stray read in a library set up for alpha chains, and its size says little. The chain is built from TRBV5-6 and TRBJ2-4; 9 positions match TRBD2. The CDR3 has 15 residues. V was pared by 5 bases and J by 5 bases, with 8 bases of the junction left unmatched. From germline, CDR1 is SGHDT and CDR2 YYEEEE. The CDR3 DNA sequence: TGTGCCAGCAGACCCTGGGCGGGAGGGCAAAACATTCAGTACTTC. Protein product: CASRPWAGGQNIQYF.

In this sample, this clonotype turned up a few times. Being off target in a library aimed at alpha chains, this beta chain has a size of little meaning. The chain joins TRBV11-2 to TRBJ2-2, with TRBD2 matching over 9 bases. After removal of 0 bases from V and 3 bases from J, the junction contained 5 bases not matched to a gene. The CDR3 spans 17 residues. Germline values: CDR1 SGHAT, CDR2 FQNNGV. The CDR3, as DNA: TGTGCCAGCAGCTTAGATCTAGTAGCGGGGGACACCGGGGAGCTGTTTTTT. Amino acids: CASSLDLVAGDTGELFF. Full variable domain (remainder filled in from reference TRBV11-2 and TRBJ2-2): EAGVAQSPRYKIIEKRQSVAFWCNPISGHATLYWYQQILGQGPKLLIQFQNNGVVDDSQLPKDRFSAERLKGVDSTLKIQPAKLEDSAVYLCASSLDLVAGDTGELFFGEGSRLTVL.

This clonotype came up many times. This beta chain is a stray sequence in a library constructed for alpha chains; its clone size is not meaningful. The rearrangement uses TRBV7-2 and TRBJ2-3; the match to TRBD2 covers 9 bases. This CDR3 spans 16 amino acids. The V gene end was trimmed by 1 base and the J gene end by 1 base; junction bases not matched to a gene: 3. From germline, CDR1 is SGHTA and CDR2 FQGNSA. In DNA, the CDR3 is TGTGCCAGCAGCTTAGATAGCGGGAGCGGCACAGATACGCAGTATTTT. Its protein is CASSLDSGSGTDTQYF. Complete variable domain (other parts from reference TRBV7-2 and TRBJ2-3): GAGVSQSPSNKVTEKGKDVELRCDPISGHTALYWYRQSLGQGLEFLIYFQGNSAPDKSGLPSDRFSAERTGGSVSTLTIQRTQQEDSAVYLCASSLDSGSGTDTQYFGPGTRLTVL.

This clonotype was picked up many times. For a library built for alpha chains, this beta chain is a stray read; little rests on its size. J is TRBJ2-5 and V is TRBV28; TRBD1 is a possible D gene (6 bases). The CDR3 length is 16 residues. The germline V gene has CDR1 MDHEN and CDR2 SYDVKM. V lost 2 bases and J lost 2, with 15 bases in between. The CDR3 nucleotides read TGTGCCAGCAGTTTACGGGACACCTTCGAACAAGAGACCCAGTACTTC. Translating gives CASSLRDTFEQETQYF. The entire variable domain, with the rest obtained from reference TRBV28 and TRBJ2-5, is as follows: DVKVTQSSRYLVKRTGEKVFLECVQDMDHENMFWYRQDPGLGLRLIYFSYDVKMKEKGDIPEGYSVSREKKERFSLILESASTNQTSMYLCASSLRDTFEQETQYFGPGTRLLVL.

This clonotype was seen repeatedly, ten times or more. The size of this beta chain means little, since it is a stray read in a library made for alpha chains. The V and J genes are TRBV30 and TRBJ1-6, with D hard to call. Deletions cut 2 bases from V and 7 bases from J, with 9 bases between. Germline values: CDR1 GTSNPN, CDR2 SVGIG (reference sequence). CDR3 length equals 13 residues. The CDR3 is CAWSSGENSPLHF. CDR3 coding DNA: TGTGCCTGGAGTTCCGGTGAAAATTCACCCCTCCACTTT.

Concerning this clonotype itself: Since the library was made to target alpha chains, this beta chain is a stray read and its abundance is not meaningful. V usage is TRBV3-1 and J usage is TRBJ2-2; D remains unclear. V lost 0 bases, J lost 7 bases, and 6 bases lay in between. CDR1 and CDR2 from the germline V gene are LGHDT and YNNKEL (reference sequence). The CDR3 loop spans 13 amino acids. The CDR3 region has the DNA TGTGCCAGCAGCCAAGAAGTGGGCGGGGAGCTGTTTTTT. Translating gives CASSQEVGGELFF.